These T cell receptor beta chains were read from a single sample in a study of cytomegalovirus exposure and HLA in healthy donors. The data were produced by immunoSEQ multiplex PCR, yet TCRdb's version contains in-frame clones alone and is incomplete. The data contain 35,000 or so clones, roughly 79% of them singletons. Specimen: PBMCs. These receptors originate from a woman between 40 and 55 years old in good health and CMV-seronegative. The conserved cysteine and the conserved F or W are not part of the CDR3 here.

v_call,j_call,cdr3_aa
TRBV4-2,TRBJ2-3,ASSQNSFTDTQY
TRBV21-1,TRBJ2-1,ASSKLGALYNEQF
TRBV19,TRBJ2-4,ASSIGEAKNIQY
TRBV6-5,TRBJ2-7,ASSSNRGSYEQY
TRBV5-5,TRBJ1-5,ASSSDAGASNQPQH
TRBV5-1,TRBJ1-2,ASSLPQGVGYT
TRBV7-6,TRBJ2-3,ASSRNMGLTDTQY
TRBV7-2,TRBJ2-1,ASSFSPGPRNEQF
TRBV6-5,TRBJ2-2,ASSRDSTIGELF
TRBV4-3,TRBJ2-7,ASSQDWAGQAYEQY
TRBV15,TRBJ2-3,ATSRDRRGGLDTQY
TRBV19,TRBJ1-5,ASSALRDRFGIKPQH
TRBV4-1,TRBJ2-5,ASSQEAASGGGQTQY
TRBV28,TRBJ1-4,ASSLAGTGGVKLF
TRBV7-9,-,ASSFGDRGHEQY
TRBV5-1,TRBJ2-5,ASSFGVRETQY
TRBV6-5,TRBJ2-5,ASRPNRAETQY
TRBV19,TRBJ1-2,ATQLTGRGWDGYT